Listed below are T cell receptor beta chains from one sample, sequenced in a study of cytomegalovirus exposure and HLA in healthy donors. Profiled with immunoSEQ multiplex PCR; TCRdb holds only in-frame clones, not every one. Of over 95,000 clones listed, 70% to 80% are singletons. The sequenced sample was PBMCs. These receptor sequences come from a human donor in good health. CDR3s include the opening cysteine and the closing phenylalanine or tryptophan. D genes are given only for firm matches. Only some rows state a clone size, as once, few, many or a class for expanded clones.

V gene: TRBV9; J gene: TRBJ1-1; D gene: -; clone size: once; CDR3 DNA: TGTGCCAGCAACAGGGACGGAGGTGTTGTGGAAGCTTTCTTT; CDR3 protein: CASNRDGGVVEAFF
V gene: TRBV19; J gene: TRBJ1-2; D gene: -; clone size: -; CDR3 DNA: TGTGCCAGTAGTATAATGGTACAGATTGGCTACACCTTC; CDR3 protein: CASSIMVQIGYTF
V gene: TRBV7-2; J gene: TRBJ2-1; D gene: -; clone size: -; CDR3 DNA: TGTGCCAGCAGCGGGAGGACTTGGTCCTACAATGAGCAGTTCTTC; CDR3 protein: CASSGRTWSYNEQFF
V gene: TRBV30; J gene: TRBJ2-5; D gene: TRBD2; clone size: few; CDR3 DNA: TGTGCCTGGAGTGTATTCGGCCGGGGGGGAACCCAAGAGACCCAGTACTTC; CDR3 protein: CAWSVFGRGGTQETQYF
V gene: TRBV9; J gene: TRBJ2-3; D gene: TRBD1; clone size: -; CDR3 DNA: TGTGCCAGCAGCGCCACCTTCGGACAGGGGCCCACAGATACGCAGTATTTT; CDR3 protein: CASSATFGQGPTDTQYF
V gene: TRBV6-1; J gene: TRBJ1-2; D gene: -; clone size: -; CDR3 DNA: TGTGCCAGCAGTGAGACGACAGTGGGCTATGGCTACACCTTC; CDR3 protein: CASSETTVGYGYTF
V gene: TRBV6-4; J gene: TRBJ2-2; D gene: TRBD1; clone size: few; CDR3 DNA: TGTGCCAGCAGTGGACAGGGGCCGACCGGGGAGCTGTTTTTT; CDR3 protein: CASSGQGPTGELFF
V gene: TRBV18; J gene: TRBJ2-2; D gene: -; clone size: -; CDR3 DNA: TGTGCCAGCTCACCACCGGCTAGCCCCAGCACCGGGGAGCTGTTTTTT; CDR3 protein: CASSPPASPSTGELFF
V gene: TRBV19; J gene: TRBJ2-1; D gene: TRBD2; clone size: -; CDR3 DNA: TGTGCCAGTAGTATTTTCGGCGGGAGTCACAATGAGCAGTTCTTC; CDR3 protein: CASSIFGGSHNEQFF
V gene: TRBV6-5; J gene: TRBJ2-2; D gene: TRBD2; clone size: few; CDR3 DNA: TGTGCCAGCAACGGGGGGGGAGGCACCGGGGAGCTGTTTTTT; CDR3 protein: CASNGGGGTGELFF
V gene: TRBV7-2; J gene: TRBJ1-6; D gene: -; clone size: once; CDR3 DNA: TGTGCCAGCACCCTAACCCGTAATTCACCCCTCCACTTT; CDR3 protein: CASTLTRNSPLHF
V gene: TRBV7-2; J gene: TRBJ2-5; D gene: TRBD2; clone size: -; CDR3 DNA: TGTGCCAGCAGCTCTGGACTAGCGGGGGGCTTTAAGGGGACCCAGTACTTC; CDR3 protein: CASSSGLAGGFKGTQYF
V gene: TRBV6-1; J gene: TRBJ2-2; D gene: TRBD1; clone size: -; CDR3 DNA: TGTGCCAGCTATGGGACAGAAAACACCGGGGAGCTGTTTTTT; CDR3 protein: CASYGTENTGELFF
V gene: TRBV2; J gene: TRBJ1-5; D gene: -; clone size: -; CDR3 DNA: TGTGCCAGCAATATGCAGAGGAGCAATCAGCCCCAGCATTTT; CDR3 protein: CASNMQRSNQPQHF
V gene: TRBV6-5; J gene: TRBJ2-7; D gene: -; clone size: -; CDR3 DNA: TGTGCCAGCAGTCTGGACAGCCTCTTGGTCGAGCAGTACTTC; CDR3 protein: CASSLDSLLVEQYF
V gene: TRBV6-6; J gene: TRBJ2-7; D gene: TRBD1; clone size: -; CDR3 DNA: TGTGCCAGCAGTTACGCGACAGGGGCTATTGAGCAGTACTTC; CDR3 protein: CASSYATGAIEQYF
V gene: TRBV4-3; J gene: TRBJ1-4; D gene: -; clone size: -; CDR3 DNA: TGCGCCAGCAGCCAAGACCACAGGGTTTTCGAAAAACTGTTTTTT; CDR3 protein: CASSQDHRVFEKLFF
V gene: TRBV6-1; J gene: TRBJ2-6; D gene: TRBD1; clone size: -; CDR3 DNA: TGTGCCAGCAGAACAGGGGGCTCTGGGGCCAACGTCCTGACTTTC; CDR3 protein: CASRTGGSGANVLTF
V gene: TRBV18; J gene: TRBJ2-5; D gene: TRBD1; clone size: -; CDR3 DNA: TGTGCCAGCTCTCTCTTTCGCAGGGGGCGCGGAGAGACCCAGTACTTC; CDR3 protein: CASSLFRRGRGETQYF
V gene: TRBV5-6; J gene: TRBJ1-5; D gene: -; clone size: once; CDR3 DNA: TGTGCCAGCAGCTTTGGAACAGGGAGACAGCCCCAGAATTTT; CDR3 protein: CASSFGTGRQPQNF
V gene: TRBV5-1; J gene: TRBJ1-6; D gene: TRBD1; clone size: -; CDR3 DNA: TGCGCCAGCAGCTTACTCCCGGGACAGGGAGATTCACCCCTCCACTTT; CDR3 protein: CASSLLPGQGDSPLHF
V gene: TRBV27; J gene: TRBJ2-7; D gene: TRBD2; clone size: -; CDR3 DNA: TGTGCCAGCAGTTCCGGGACTAGTAGGACCTACGAGCAGTACTTC; CDR3 protein: CASSSGTSRTYEQYF
V gene: TRBV29-1; J gene: TRBJ1-1; D gene: -; clone size: few; CDR3 DNA: TGCAGCGTTGAAACGTCGCGTACCGAAGCTTTCTTT; CDR3 protein: CSVETSRTEAFF
V gene: TRBV28; J gene: TRBJ1-5; D gene: -; clone size: -; CDR3 DNA: TGTGCCAGCAGTCAGGGTAGTGATCAGCCCCAGCATTTT; CDR3 protein: CASSQGSDQPQHF
V gene: TRBV5-1; J gene: TRBJ2-3; D gene: TRBD2; clone size: -; CDR3 DNA: TGCGCCAGCAGCTTGTCTAGCGGGGGGCCAGTCACAGATACGCAGTATTTT; CDR3 protein: CASSLSSGGPVTDTQYF
V gene: TRBV29-1; J gene: TRBJ2-3; D gene: TRBD2; clone size: few; CDR3 DNA: TGCAGCGTGGGACTAGCGGGAGATACGCAGTATTTT; CDR3 protein: CSVGLAGDTQYF
V gene: TRBV6-6; J gene: TRBJ2-7; D gene: TRBD2; clone size: -; CDR3 DNA: TGTGCCACGTACCCACTAGCGGGCGCTAGCTCCTACGAGCAGTACTTC; CDR3 protein: CATYPLAGASSYEQYF
V gene: TRBV5-4; J gene: TRBJ2-7; D gene: TRBD1; clone size: -; CDR3 DNA: TGTGCCAGCAGCCCACAAAGGACAGGGAGCGAGCAGTACTTC; CDR3 protein: CASSPQRTGSEQYF
V gene: TRBV5-4; J gene: TRBJ2-2; D gene: -; clone size: -; CDR3 DNA: TGTGCCAGCAGCTTTACCGCGTGGGGGGGGCCCGGGGAGCTGTTTTTT; CDR3 protein: CASSFTAWGGPGELFF
V gene: TRBV7-2; J gene: TRBJ2-3; D gene: TRBD2; clone size: -; CDR3 DNA: TGTGCCAGCAGCTTTCTTGCGGGAGGGGGTAGGAGTGATACGCAGTATTTT; CDR3 protein: CASSFLAGGGRSDTQYF
V gene: TRBV9; J gene: TRBJ2-1; D gene: -; clone size: -; CDR3 DNA: TGTGCCAGCTCCAACCCCGGACTAAGGGGCAATGAGCAGTTCTTC; CDR3 protein: CASSNPGLRGNEQFF
V gene: TRBV30; J gene: TRBJ1-1; D gene: -; clone size: -; CDR3 DNA: TGTGCCTGGAAAGGGGTAGAAGTGAGGAGTATGAACACTGAAGCTTTCTTT; CDR3 protein: CAWKGVEVRSMNTEAFF
V gene: TRBV2; J gene: TRBJ1-1; D gene: -; clone size: -; CDR3 DNA: TGTGCCAGCAGTGGAGACAGAACTGAAGCTTTCTTT; CDR3 protein: CASSGDRTEAFF
V gene: TRBV9; J gene: TRBJ1-6; D gene: -; clone size: -; CDR3 DNA: TGTGCCAGCAGTGTCCAGGGTATGGGATCACCCCTCCACTTT; CDR3 protein: CASSVQGMGSPLHF
V gene: TRBV18; J gene: TRBJ1-4; D gene: -; clone size: few; CDR3 DNA: TGTGCCAGCTCGAGGGAAACTAATGAAAAACTGTTTTTT; CDR3 protein: CASSRETNEKLFF
V gene: TRBV10-3; J gene: TRBJ2-1; D gene: -; clone size: -; CDR3 DNA: TGTGCCATCAGTGAGGGCCCCCCCAAGGGGACCTACAATGAGCAGTTCTTC; CDR3 protein: CAISEGPPKGTYNEQFF
V gene: TRBV28; J gene: TRBJ1-5; D gene: -; clone size: many; CDR3 DNA: TGTGCCAGCAGGCGGGGGGGACAACAGCCCCAGCATTTT; CDR3 protein: CASRRGGQQPQHF
V gene: TRBV18; J gene: TRBJ1-5; D gene: TRBD1; clone size: -; CDR3 DNA: TGTGCCAGCTCACCAAGAGACAGGGACAACAATCAGCCCCAGCATTTT; CDR3 protein: CASSPRDRDNNQPQHF
V gene: TRBV2; J gene: TRBJ2-5; D gene: TRBD2; clone size: -; CDR3 DNA: TGTGCCAGCAGTAGCGGGAGGAAAGAGACCCAGTACTTC; CDR3 protein: CASSSGRKETQYF
V gene: TRBV29-1; J gene: TRBJ2-3; D gene: TRBD1; clone size: -; CDR3 DNA: TGCAGCGTTTCAGACAGGGTTTCTCCCTATACGCAGTATTTT; CDR3 protein: CSVSDRVSPYTQYF
V gene: TRBV27; J gene: TRBJ2-3; D gene: -; clone size: -; CDR3 DNA: TGTGCCAGTAACAGGATGGGGACAGATACGCAGTATTTT; CDR3 protein: CASNRMGTDTQYF
V gene: TRBV2; J gene: TRBJ2-7; D gene: TRBD1; clone size: -; CDR3 DNA: TGTGCCAGCAGAATGGGACAGGCTAACTCCTACGAGCAGTACTTC; CDR3 protein: CASRMGQANSYEQYF
V gene: TRBV9; J gene: TRBJ2-7; D gene: TRBD1; clone size: -; CDR3 DNA: TGTGCCAGCAGCGCAGGACAGGGGGCGATTTCCTACGAGCAGTACTTC; CDR3 protein: CASSAGQGAISYEQYF